The next 15 T cell receptor beta chains were all read from a single sample in a study of blood T cell repertoires in COVID-19. Only in-frame clones appear in the TCRdb table, and some are missing; sequencing was by immunoSEQ multiplex PCR. The sample contains some 300,000 clones, 88% of which appear only once. The sample consisted of peripheral blood. The receptors stem from a woman in her 30s who had recovered from COVID-19.

A single count supports this clone. This sequence joins TRBV7-3 and TRBJ2-7, with D possibly TRBD1 on 5 matching bases. V was cut by 1 base and J by 2 bases, with 9 bases left in between. The CDR3 has 14 residues. Per germline, CDR1 SGHTA and CDR2 FQGTGA. Here the CDR3 DNA reads TGTGCCAGCAGCTTAATCGCAGGGACCTACGAGCAGTACTTC. It is translated as CASSLIAGTYEQYF. The full variable domain, in which reference TRBV7-3 and TRBJ2-7 provide the parts outside the CDR3, is GAGVSQTPSNKVTEKGKYVELRCDPISGHTALYWYRQSLGQGPEFLIYFQGTGAADDSGLPNDRFFAVRPEGSVSTLKIQRTERGDSAVYLCASSLIAGTYEQYFGPGTRLTVT.

The chain employs TRBV4-1 and TRBJ1-4; TRBD1 is a possible D gene (5 bases). Trimming cost V 0 bases and J 2 bases, with 13 bases left between them. CDR1 is MGHRA and CDR2 is YSYEKL in the germline V gene. CDR3 length: 17 residues. The CDR3: CASSQDRTRATNEKLFF. CDR3 in DNA: TGCGCCAGCAGCCAAGATAGGACAAGGGCGACTAATGAAAAACTGTTTTTT.

The chain uses TRBV19 and TRBJ1-1; tentative D call: TRBD1 (5 bases). CDR1 is LNHDA and CDR2 is SQIVND in the germline V gene (reference sequence). V was trimmed by 5 bases and J by 8 bases, leaving 12 bases between them. CDR3 length equals 12 residues. DNA for the CDR3: TGTGCCAGTAGTCACCCCGGGGGGGAAGCTTTCTTT. Residues: CASSHPGGEAFF.

This clone was picked up one time. V and J are TRBV3-1 (or the pseudogene TRBV3-2) and TRBJ2-5, with TRBD2 matching over 9 bases. Trimming removed 3 bases from V and 4 bases from J; junction bases left unmatched: 12. The length of the CDR3 is 17 residues. CDR1 is LGHDT, CDR2 YNNKEL, per germline (reference sequence). The CDR3 here is CASSHNRGAGGGETQYF. The CDR3 bases are TGTGCCAGCAGCCACAATCGGGGAGCGGGGGGCGGAGAGACCCAGTACTTC.

This chain links TRBV6-5 with TRBJ2-1; 10 bases align to TRBD2. The CDR3 has 14 amino acids. The ends lost 7 bases at V and 5 bases at J; junction bases unmatched: 5. Germline loops: CDR1 MNHEY, CDR2 SVGAGI. The CDR3 loop reads CASTLAGGNNEQFF. The CDR3 region has the DNA TGTGCCAGCACTTTAGCGGGGGGCAACAATGAGCAGTTCTTC.

The rearrangement uses TRBV5-1 and TRBJ1-3; a possible D gene is TRBD1 (6 bases). Germline CDR1 reads SGHRS; CDR2 reads YFSETQ. This CDR3 comprises 14 residues. Trimming left V 3 bases short and J 2 bases short, with 9 bases between. This CDR3 reads CASSSGDTGNTIYF. CDR3 coding DNA: TGCGCCAGCAGCTCAGGGGATACTGGAAACACCATATATTTT.

The chain employs TRBV3-1 (or the pseudogene TRBV3-2) and TRBJ1-1, with a weak D call TRBD1 (5 bases). V lost 1 base and J lost 3, with 9 bases in between. The V gene's germline CDR1 is LGHDT and CDR2 YNNKEL (reference sequence). There are 14 residues in the CDR3. The CDR3 loop reads CASSQGRGDTEAFF. The CDR3 DNA reads TGTGCCAGCAGCCAAGGCCGGGGGGACACTGAAGCTTTCTTT.

The chain carries TRBV7-2 and TRBJ1-5; maybe TRBD1 (5 bases). From germline, CDR1 is SGHTA and CDR2 FQGNSA. The V and J ends lost 5 bases and 1 base respectively, with 12 bases between them. The CDR3 consists of 15 residues. Written as DNA, the CDR3 is TGTGCCAGCAGCCCGCGGGGCAAAAGCAATCAGCCCCAGCATTTT. It encodes CASSPRGKSNQPQHF.

The chain employs TRBV5-5 and TRBJ1-5, with 9 bases aligning to TRBD1. Germline trimming cut 4 bases from V and 4 bases from J; bases unmatched to any gene: 3. This CDR3 contains 14 residues. Germline V gene data show CDR1 as SGHKS and CDR2 as YYEKEE (reference sequence). The CDR3 DNA sequence: TGTGCCAGCAGCCCGGACAGGGGAAATCAGCCCCAGCATTTT. Amino acid sequence: CASSPDRGNQPQHF.

The table lists this clone with a count of one. This rearrangement joins TRBV5-1 to TRBJ2-1; D is perhaps TRBD1 (5 bases). The V gene lost 0 bases and the J gene lost 7 bases, with 8 bases spanning the gap. Germline CDR1 is SGHRS and CDR2 is YFSETQ. This CDR3 spans 13 amino acids. The CDR3 protein is CASSLVPGNEQFF. The CDR3 bases are TGCGCCAGCAGCTTGGTCCCAGGGAATGAGCAGTTCTTC.

The chain combines TRBV5-1 with TRBJ2-1; D possibly corresponds to TRBD2 (5 bases). V was pared by 0 bases and J by 6 bases, with 13 bases between. Looked up from germline, CDR1 is SGHRS and CDR2 is YFSETQ. The CDR3 runs to 15 residues. CDR3 region: CASSLGVFRGNEQFF. CDR3 coding DNA: TGCGCCAGCAGCTTGGGGGTGTTTCGGGGCAATGAGCAGTTCTTC. Complete variable domain (other parts from reference TRBV5-1 and TRBJ2-1): KAGVTQTPRYLIKTRGQQVTLSCSPISGHRSVSWYQQTPGQGLQFLFEYFSETQRNKGNFPGRFSGRQFSNSRSEMNVSTLELGDSALYLCASSLGVFRGNEQFFGPGTRLTVL.

The gene calls are TRBV7-9 and TRBJ1-1, with D unresolved. The CDR3 contains 14 residues. Germline lookup yields CDR1 SEHNR and CDR2 FQNEAQ (reference sequence). Trimming took off 1 base at V and 0 bases at J, with 6 bases between the two ends. The DNA for the CDR3 is TGTGCCAGCAGCTTAGTTGCAGTGAACACTGAAGCTTTCTTT. Its translation is CASSLVAVNTEAFF.

This chain joins TRBV21-1 and TRBJ2-1; the D call TRBD2 from the table was never checked on the DNA. TRBV21-1 is a pseudogene segment. The CDR3 has 15 residues. The CDR3 DNA reads as TGTGCCAGCAGCAAGGAGCGGCCTTCCTACAATGAGCAGTTCTTC. It codes for CASSKERPSYNEQFF.

This clone was counted once. V and J are TRBV30 and TRBJ2-7; 14 bases line up with TRBD2. V shed 2 bases and J 5 bases; nucleotides not matched to a gene: 5. This CDR3 comprises 15 residues. From germline, CDR1 is GTSNPN and CDR2 SVGIG (reference sequence). This CDR3 reads CAWSSGLAGAHEQYF. In nucleotides, the CDR3 is TGTGCCTGGAGTTCGGGACTAGCGGGGGCTCACGAGCAGTACTTC.

This clone appeared a single time. The rearrangement links TRBV30 to TRBJ2-5; 10 positions match TRBD1. Germline trimming cut 2 bases from V and 1 base from J; bases unmatched to any gene: 10. This CDR3 has 17 amino acids. Germline V gene lookup returns CDR1 GTSNPN and CDR2 SVGIG (reference sequence). This CDR3 reads CAWSSPGQGLFQETQYF. DNA of the CDR3: TGTGCCTGGAGTTCTCCGGGACAGGGGCTATTCCAAGAGACCCAGTACTTC.